This T cell receptor beta chain was sequenced during a study of blood T cell repertoires in COVID-19. Unmatched junction bases numbered 0, after V lost 4 bases and J lost 4 bases. CDR1 and CDR2 from the germline V gene are SGHNT and YYREEE (reference sequence). The CDR3 extends over 14 amino acids. Clinical history reported by participants formed the basis on which cohorts were assigned. Original data processing: Researchers report that nucleated cell counts were estimated from reference gene primer amplification. TCRdb's table, derived via immunoSEQ multiplex PCR, lists solely in-frame clones and lacks some. The V and J calls and clone size are taken from that table; D and trimming were inferred from the DNA. The repertoire includes about 180,000 clones, around 85% of them detected once, and 6.2% sits in the top ten. In its sample, this clone was seen once.

Material for sequencing was PBMCs or T cells enriched from blood (not recorded which). The chain recombines TRBV5-4 with TRBJ2-1; TRBD2 aligns across 12 bases. This sequence originates from a man between 35 and 55 years old who had recovered from COVID-19. CDR3 amino acids: CASSGLAGYNEQFF. The CDR3 nucleotides read TGTGCCAGCAGCGGACTAGCGGGATACAATGAGCAGTTCTTC.